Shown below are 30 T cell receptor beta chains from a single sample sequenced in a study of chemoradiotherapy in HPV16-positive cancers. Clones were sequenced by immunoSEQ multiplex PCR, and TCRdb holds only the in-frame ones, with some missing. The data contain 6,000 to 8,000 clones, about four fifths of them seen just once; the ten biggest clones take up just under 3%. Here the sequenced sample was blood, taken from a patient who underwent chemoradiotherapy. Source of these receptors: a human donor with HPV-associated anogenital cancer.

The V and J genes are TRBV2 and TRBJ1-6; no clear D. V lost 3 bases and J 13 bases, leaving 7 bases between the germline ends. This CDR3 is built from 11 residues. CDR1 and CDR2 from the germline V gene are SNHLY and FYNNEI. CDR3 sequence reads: CASSEAYPLHF. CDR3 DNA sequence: TGTGCCAGCAGTGAGGCTTATCCCCTCCACTTT.

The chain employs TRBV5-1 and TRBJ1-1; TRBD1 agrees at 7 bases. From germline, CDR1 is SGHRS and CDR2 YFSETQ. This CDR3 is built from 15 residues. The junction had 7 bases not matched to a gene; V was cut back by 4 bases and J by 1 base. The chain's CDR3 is CASSHRTGGNTEAFF. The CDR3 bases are TGCGCCAGCAGCCACCGGACAGGAGGGAACACTGAAGCTTTCTTT.

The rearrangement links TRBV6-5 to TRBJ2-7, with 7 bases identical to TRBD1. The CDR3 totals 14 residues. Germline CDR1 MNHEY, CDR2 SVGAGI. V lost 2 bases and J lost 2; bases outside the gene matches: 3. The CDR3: CASSYTTGTYEQYF. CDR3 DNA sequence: TGTGCCAGCAGTTACACGACAGGGACCTACGAGCAGTACTTC.

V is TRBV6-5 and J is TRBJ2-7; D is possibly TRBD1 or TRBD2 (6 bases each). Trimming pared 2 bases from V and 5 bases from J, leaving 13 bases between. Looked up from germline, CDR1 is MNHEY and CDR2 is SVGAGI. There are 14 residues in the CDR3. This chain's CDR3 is CASSYGGRVHEQYF. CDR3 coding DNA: TGTGCCAGCAGTTACGGGGGGCGCGTCCACGAGCAGTACTTC.

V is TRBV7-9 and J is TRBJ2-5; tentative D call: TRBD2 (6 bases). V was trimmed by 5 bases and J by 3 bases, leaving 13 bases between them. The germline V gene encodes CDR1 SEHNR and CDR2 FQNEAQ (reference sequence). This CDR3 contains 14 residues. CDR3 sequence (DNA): TGTGCCAGCAGCCCGGGGACGGGGGAAGAGACCCAGTACTTC. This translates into CASSPGTGEETQYF.

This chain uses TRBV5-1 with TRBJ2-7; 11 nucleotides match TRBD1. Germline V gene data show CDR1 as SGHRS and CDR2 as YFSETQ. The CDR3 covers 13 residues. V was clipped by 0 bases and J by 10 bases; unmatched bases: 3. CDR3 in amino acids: CASSLEDRGRQYF. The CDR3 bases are TGCGCCAGCAGCTTGGAGGACAGGGGGCGTCAGTACTTC. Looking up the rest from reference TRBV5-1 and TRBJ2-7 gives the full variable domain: KAGVTQTPRYLIKTRGQQVTLSCSPISGHRSVSWYQQTPGQGLQFLFEYFSETQRNKGNFPGRFSGRQFSNSRSEMNVSTLELGDSALYLCASSLEDRGRQYFGPGTRLTVT.

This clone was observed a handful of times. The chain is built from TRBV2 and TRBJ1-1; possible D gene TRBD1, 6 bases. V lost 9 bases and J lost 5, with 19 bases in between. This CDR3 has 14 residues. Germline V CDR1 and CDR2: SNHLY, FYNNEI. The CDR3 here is CARSKGDGRTEAFF. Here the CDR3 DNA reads TGTGCCAGGTCGAAGGGGGACGGGAGAACTGAAGCTTTCTTT.

CDR3 residues: CASSLVGIVNYGYTF. CDR3 DNA sequence: TGTGCCAGCAGCTTGGTGGGGATTGTAAACTATGGCTACACCTTC. The gene calls are TRBV7-2 and TRBJ1-2; the D is unclear. The CDR3 runs to 15 residues. V lost 3 bases and J lost 2, with 13 bases in between. Germline V gene data show CDR1 as SGHTA and CDR2 as FQGNSA.

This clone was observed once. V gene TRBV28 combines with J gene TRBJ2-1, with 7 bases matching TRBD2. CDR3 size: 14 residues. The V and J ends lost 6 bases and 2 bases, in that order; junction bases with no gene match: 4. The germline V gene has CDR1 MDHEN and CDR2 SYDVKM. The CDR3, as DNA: TGTGCCAGCAGGTCTAGCGGAACCTACAATGAGCAGTTCTTC. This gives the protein CASRSSGTYNEQFF.

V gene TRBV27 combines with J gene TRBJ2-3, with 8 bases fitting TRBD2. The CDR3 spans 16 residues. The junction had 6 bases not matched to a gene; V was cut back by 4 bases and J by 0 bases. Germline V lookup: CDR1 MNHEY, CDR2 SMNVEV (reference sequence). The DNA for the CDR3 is TGTGCCAGCAGTTCCCCACTAGCGGCTAGCACAGATACGCAGTATTTT. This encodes CASSSPLAASTDTQYF.

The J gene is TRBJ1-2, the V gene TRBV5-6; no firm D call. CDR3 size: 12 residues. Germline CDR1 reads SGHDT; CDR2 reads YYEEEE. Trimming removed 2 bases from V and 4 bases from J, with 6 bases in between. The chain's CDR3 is CASSLEPYGYTF. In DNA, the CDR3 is TGTGCCAGCAGCTTAGAACCCTATGGCTACACCTTC.

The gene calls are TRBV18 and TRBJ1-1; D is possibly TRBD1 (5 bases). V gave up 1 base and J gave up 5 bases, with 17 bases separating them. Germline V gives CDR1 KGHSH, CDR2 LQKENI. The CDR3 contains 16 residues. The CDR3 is CASSPLAVRVGTEAFF. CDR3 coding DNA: TGTGCCAGCTCACCACTGGCGGTCAGGGTAGGGACTGAAGCTTTCTTT.

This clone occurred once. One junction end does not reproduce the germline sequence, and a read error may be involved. The CDR3 region is CASSLDSPSGANVLTF. The CDR3 coding sequence is TGTGCTAGCAGCTTAGATAGCCCCTCTGGGGCCAACGTCCTGACTTTC. V and J are TRBV7-7 and TRBJ2-6; D remains unclear. The CDR3 has 16 residues. Germline V gives CDR1 SSHAT, CDR2 FNYEAQ (reference sequence).

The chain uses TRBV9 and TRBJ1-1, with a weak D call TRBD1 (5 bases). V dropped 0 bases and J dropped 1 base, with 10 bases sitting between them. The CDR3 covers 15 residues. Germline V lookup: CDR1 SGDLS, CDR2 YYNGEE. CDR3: CASSVVDSGNTEAFF. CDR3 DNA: TGTGCCAGCAGCGTAGTTGACAGCGGGAACACTGAAGCTTTCTTT.

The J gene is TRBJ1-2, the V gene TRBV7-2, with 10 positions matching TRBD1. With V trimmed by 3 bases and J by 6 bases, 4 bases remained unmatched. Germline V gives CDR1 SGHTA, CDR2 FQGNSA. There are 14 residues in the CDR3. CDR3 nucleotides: TGTGCCAGCAGCTTGGGGACAGGGGCAAATGGCTACACCTTC. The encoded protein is CASSLGTGANGYTF.

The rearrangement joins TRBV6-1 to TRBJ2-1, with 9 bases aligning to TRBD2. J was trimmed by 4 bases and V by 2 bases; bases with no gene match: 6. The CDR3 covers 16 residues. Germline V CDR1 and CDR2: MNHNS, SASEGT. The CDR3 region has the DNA TGTGCCAGCAGTGAACACGGGCGGGGGGGTTACAATGAGCAGTTCTTC. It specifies CASSEHGRGGYNEQFF.

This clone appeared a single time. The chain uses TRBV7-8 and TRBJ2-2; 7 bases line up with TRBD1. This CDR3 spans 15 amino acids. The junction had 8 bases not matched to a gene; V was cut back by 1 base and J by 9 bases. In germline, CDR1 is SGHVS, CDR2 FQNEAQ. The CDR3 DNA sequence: TGTGCCAGCAGCTTAGTGACAGGGTCCTTCCGGGAGCTGTTTTTT. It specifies CASSLVTGSFRELFF.

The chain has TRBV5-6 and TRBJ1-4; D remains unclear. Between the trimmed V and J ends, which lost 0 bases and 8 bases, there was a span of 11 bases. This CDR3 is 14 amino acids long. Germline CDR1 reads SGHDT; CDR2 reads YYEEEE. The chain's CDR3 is CASSLDLGREKLFF. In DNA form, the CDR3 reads TGTGCCAGCAGCTTGGATCTGGGTAGGGAAAAACTGTTTTTT. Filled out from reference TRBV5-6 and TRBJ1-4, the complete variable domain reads DAGVTQSPTHLIKTRGQQVTLRCSPKSGHDTVSWYQQALGQGPQFIFQYYEEEERQRGNFPDRFSGHQFPNYSSELNVNALLLGDSALYLCASSLDLGREKLFFGSGTQLSVL.

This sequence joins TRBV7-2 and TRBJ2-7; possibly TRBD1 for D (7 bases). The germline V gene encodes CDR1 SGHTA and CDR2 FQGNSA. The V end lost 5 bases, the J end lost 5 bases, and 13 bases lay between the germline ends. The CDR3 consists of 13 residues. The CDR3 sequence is CASSRGTADEQYF. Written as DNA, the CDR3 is TGTGCCAGCAGCCGGGGGACAGCGGACGAGCAGTACTTC.

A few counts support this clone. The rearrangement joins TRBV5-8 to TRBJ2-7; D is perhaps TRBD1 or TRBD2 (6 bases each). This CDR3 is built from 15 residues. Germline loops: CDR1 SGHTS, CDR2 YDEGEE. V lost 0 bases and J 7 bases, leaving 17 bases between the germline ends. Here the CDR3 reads CASSLAWLEGGEQYF. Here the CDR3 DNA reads TGTGCCAGCAGCTTGGCCTGGCTTGAGGGGGGTGAGCAGTACTTC.

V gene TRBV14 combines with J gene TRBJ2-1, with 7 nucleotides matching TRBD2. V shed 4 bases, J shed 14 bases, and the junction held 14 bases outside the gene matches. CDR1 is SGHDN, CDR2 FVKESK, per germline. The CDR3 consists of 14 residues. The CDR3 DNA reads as TGTGCCAGCAGCCCCGGGGGATGGGGGGGGTGGGAGTTCTTC. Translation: CASSPGGWGGWEFF.

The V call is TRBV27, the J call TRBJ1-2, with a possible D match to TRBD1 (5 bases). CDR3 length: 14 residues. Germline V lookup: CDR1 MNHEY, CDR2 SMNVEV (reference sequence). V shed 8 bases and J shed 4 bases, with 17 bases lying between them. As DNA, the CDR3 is TGTGCCAGCGCCCGGGAACAGGCGGTCTATGGCTACACCTTC. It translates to CASAREQAVYGYTF.

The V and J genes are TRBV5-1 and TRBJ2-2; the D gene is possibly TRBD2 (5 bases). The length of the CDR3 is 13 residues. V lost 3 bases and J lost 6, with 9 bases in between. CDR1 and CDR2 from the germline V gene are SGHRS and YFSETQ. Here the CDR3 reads CASSSQEAGELFF. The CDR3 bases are TGCGCCAGCAGCTCCCAGGAGGCCGGGGAGCTGTTTTTT.

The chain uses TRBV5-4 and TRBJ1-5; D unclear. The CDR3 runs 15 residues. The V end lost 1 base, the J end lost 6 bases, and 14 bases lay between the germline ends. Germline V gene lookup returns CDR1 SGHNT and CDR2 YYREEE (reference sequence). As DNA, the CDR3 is TGTGCCAGCAGCTTGCACGGGTGGTGGGGTCAGCCCCAGCATTTT. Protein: CASSLHGWWGQPQHF.

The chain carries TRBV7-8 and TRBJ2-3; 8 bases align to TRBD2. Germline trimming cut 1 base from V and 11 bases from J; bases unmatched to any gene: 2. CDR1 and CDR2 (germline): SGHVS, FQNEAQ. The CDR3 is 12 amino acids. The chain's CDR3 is CASSLGGLEQYF. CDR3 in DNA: TGTGCCAGCAGCTTAGGGGGACTAGAGCAGTATTTT.

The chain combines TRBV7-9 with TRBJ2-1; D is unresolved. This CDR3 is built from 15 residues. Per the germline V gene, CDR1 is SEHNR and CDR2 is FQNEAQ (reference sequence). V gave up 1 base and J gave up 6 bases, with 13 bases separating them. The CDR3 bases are TGTGCCAGCAGCTTAGACGGCCTAGGAACCAATGAGCAGTTCTTC. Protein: CASSLDGLGTNEQFF.

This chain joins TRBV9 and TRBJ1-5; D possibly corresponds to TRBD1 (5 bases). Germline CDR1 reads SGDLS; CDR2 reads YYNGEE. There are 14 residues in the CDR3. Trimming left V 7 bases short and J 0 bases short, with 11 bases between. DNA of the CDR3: TGTGCCAGCGGGCCGACAGATAGCAATCAGCCCCAGCATTTT. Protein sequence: CASGPTDSNQPQHF. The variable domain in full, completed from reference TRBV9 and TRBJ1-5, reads DSGVTQTPKHLITATGQRVTLRCSPRSGDLSVYWYQQSLDQGLQFLIQYYNGEERAKGNILERFSAQQFPDLHSELNLSSLELGDSALYFCASGPTDSNQPQHFGDGTRLSIL.

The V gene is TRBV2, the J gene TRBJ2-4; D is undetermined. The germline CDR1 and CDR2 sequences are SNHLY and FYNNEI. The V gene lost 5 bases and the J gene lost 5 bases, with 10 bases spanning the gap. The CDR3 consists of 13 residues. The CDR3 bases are TGTGCCAGCAGTAAGGACCGCCAAAACATTCAGTACTTC. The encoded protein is CASSKDRQNIQYF. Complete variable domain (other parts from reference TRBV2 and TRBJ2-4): EPEVTQTPSHQVTQMGQEVILRCVPISNHLYFYWYRQILGQKVEFLVSFYNNEISEKSEIFDDQFSVERPDGSNFTLKIRSTKLEDSAMYFCASSKDRQNIQYFGAGTRLSVL.

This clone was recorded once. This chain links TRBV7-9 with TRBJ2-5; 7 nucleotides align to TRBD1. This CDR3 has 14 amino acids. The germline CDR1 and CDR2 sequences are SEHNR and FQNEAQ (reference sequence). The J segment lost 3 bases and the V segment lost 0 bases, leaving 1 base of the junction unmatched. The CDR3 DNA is TGTGCCAGCAGCTTAGCAGACAGGGAAGAGACCCAGTACTTC. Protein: CASSLADREETQYF.

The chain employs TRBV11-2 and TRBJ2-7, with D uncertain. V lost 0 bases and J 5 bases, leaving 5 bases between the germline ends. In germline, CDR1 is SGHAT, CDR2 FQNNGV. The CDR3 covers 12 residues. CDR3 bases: TGTGCCAGCAGCTTAGATGGCCACGAGCAGTACTTC. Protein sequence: CASSLDGHEQYF. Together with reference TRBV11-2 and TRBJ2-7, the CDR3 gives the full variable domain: EAGVAQSPRYKIIEKRQSVAFWCNPISGHATLYWYQQILGQGPKLLIQFQNNGVVDDSQLPKDRFSAERLKGVDSTLKIQPAKLEDSAVYLCASSLDGHEQYFGPGTRLTVT.